Following are 21 T cell receptor beta chains from one sample sequenced in a study of T-cell memory formation after mild COVID-19. One entry per CDR3 protein results from TCRdb running MiXCR on the 5' RACE reads. This sample has more than 250,000 distinct CDR3 sequences, with more than 15% found just once. The sample was PBMCs or a T cell subset sorted from them (not recorded which). Every receptor here comes from a man aged 18 to 29 who had mild COVID-19 (a few samples of this study predate the infection). Cell type and time point are not known.

This clonotype was recorded many times. The V gene is TRBV4-2, the J gene TRBJ2-7; D ambiguous. Trimming took off 1 base at V and 5 bases at J, with 15 bases between the two ends. Germline V CDR1 and CDR2: LGHNA, YNFKEQ. The CDR3 has 15 amino acids. CDR3 sequence (DNA): TGTGCCAGCAGCCAAGCTGCTTCGAGGTCTCACGAGCAGTACTTC. This translates into CASSQAASRSHEQYF.

The rearrangement links TRBV7-9 to TRBJ2-7; unclear D gene. The V gene's germline CDR1 is SEHNR and CDR2 FQNEAQ (reference sequence). Trimming pared 5 bases from V and 3 bases from J, leaving 11 bases between. This CDR3 comprises 13 residues. DNA of the CDR3: TGTGCCAGCAGCGCCAGCGCGGACTACGAGCAGTACTTC. The encoded protein is CASSASADYEQYF.

The chain has TRBV7-3 and TRBJ2-3, with unresolved D. Germline V gene data show CDR1 as SGHTA and CDR2 as FQGTGA. The CDR3 is 13 residues long. V shed 2 bases and J shed 6 bases, with 9 bases lying between them. The CDR3 here is CASSLYRDDTQYF. CDR3 bases: TGTGCCAGCAGCTTATATCGAGACGATACGCAGTATTTT. Together with reference TRBV7-3 and TRBJ2-3, the CDR3 gives the full variable domain: GAGVSQTPSNKVTEKGKYVELRCDPISGHTALYWYRQSLGQGPEFLIYFQGTGAADDSGLPNDRFFAVRPEGSVSTLKIQRTERGDSAVYLCASSLYRDDTQYFGPGTRLTVL.

The CDR3 DNA reads as TGTGCCAGCAGTTACTCGAAAGGGGAGAGGAATTCACCCCTCCACTTT. As protein: CASSYSKGERNSPLHF. The rearrangement links TRBV6-5 to TRBJ1-6; tentatively, D is TRBD1 (5 bases). Per the germline V gene, CDR1 is MNHEY and CDR2 is SVGAGI. This CDR3 region has 16 residues. V gave up 0 bases and J gave up 7 bases, with 13 bases separating them.

This clonotype showed up many times. The chain is built from TRBV11-1 and TRBJ1-1; possibly TRBD1 for D (6 bases). Germline V gives CDR1 SGHAT, CDR2 FQDESV (reference sequence). V was cut by 5 bases and J by 3 bases, with 10 bases left in between. The CDR3 covers 13 residues. Here the CDR3 reads CASSRNRDTEAFF. As DNA, the CDR3 is TGTGCCAGCAGCCGCAACAGGGACACTGAAGCTTTCTTT.

This clonotype was recorded at least ten times. The chain links TRBV7-2 to TRBJ1-5; no firm D call. The CDR3 is made up of 13 amino acids. Trimming took off 5 bases at V and 5 bases at J, with 10 bases between the two ends. Per the germline V gene, CDR1 is SGHTA and CDR2 is FQGNSA. CDR3 region: CASSTRDYQPQHF. Here the CDR3 DNA reads TGTGCCAGCAGCACCCGGGATTATCAGCCCCAGCATTTT.

This clonotype turned up a few times. The chain carries TRBV30 and TRBJ2-4; 8 positions match TRBD1. The ends lost 3 bases at V and 12 bases at J; junction bases unmatched: 22. Germline V CDR1 and CDR2: GTSNPN, SVGIG (reference sequence). The CDR3 loop spans 17 amino acids. CDR3: CAWSPGPEDRAHRGQYF. CDR3 coding DNA: TGTGCCTGGAGCCCCGGCCCTGAGGACAGGGCACATAGGGGTCAGTACTTC.

This clonotype was seen a handful of times. The rearrangement uses TRBV12-3 or TRBV12-4 and TRBJ2-7, with a possible D match to TRBD2 (5 bases). Trimming stripped 4 bases from V and 4 bases from J, with 17 bases between. The length of the CDR3 is 15 residues. In DNA, the CDR3 is TGTGCCAGCAGTTCCCCTAGCTCCCCCTGGTACGAGCAGTACTTC. Protein sequence: CASSSPSSPWYEQYF.

The genes are TRBV7-3 and TRBJ2-7, with a tentative D call TRBD1 (5 bases). CDR1 is SGHTA, CDR2 FQGTGA, per germline. Deletions cut 2 bases from V and 3 bases from J, with 8 bases between. The CDR3 runs 13 residues. CDR3 protein: CASSLQGGYEQYF. CDR3 nucleotides: TGTGCCAGCAGCTTACAGGGCGGCTACGAGCAGTACTTC. Using reference TRBV7-3 and TRBJ2-7 for the parts outside the CDR3, the full variable domain is GAGVSQTPSNKVTEKGKYVELRCDPISGHTALYWYRQSLGQGPEFLIYFQGTGAADDSGLPNDRFFAVRPEGSVSTLKIQRTERGDSAVYLCASSLQGGYEQYFGPGTRLTVT.

The chain joins TRBV7-9 to TRBJ2-7; D not certain. This CDR3 spans 13 amino acids. Trimming took off 1 base at V and 3 bases at J, with 7 bases between the two ends. CDR1 and CDR2 (germline): SEHNR, FQNEAQ (reference sequence). CDR3 protein: CASSLVGIYEQYV. The CDR3 nucleotides are TGTGCCAGCAGCTTAGTGGGCATCTACGAGCAGTACGTC.

Only a few counts were recorded for this clonotype. The gene calls are TRBV15 and TRBJ1-1; perhaps TRBD1 as D (6 bases). Trimming stripped 0 bases from V and 2 bases from J, with 13 bases between. CDR3 length: 16 residues. Germline-derived CDR1 and CDR2 are LNHNV and YYDKDF (reference sequence). CDR3 nucleotides: TGTGCCACCAGCAGAGATTTGCCCAGGGGAAACACTGAAGCTTTCTTT. This sequence encodes CATSRDLPRGNTEAFF.

A few counts support this clonotype. The rearrangement links TRBV19 to TRBJ2-1; D is perhaps TRBD1 (5 bases). The V end lost 0 bases, the J end lost 0 bases, and 18 bases lay between the germline ends. The CDR3 extends over 19 amino acids. CDR1 is LNHDA, CDR2 SQIVND, per germline (reference sequence). CDR3 nucleotide sequence: TGTGCCAGTAGTATAGATATGGCAGGGCCGGAAAGCTCCTACAATGAGCAGTTCTTC. Translation gives CASSIDMAGPESSYNEQFF.

This clonotype was counted a few times. This rearrangement joins TRBV15 to TRBJ2-3; 8 positions agree with TRBD2. Looked up from germline, CDR1 is LNHNV and CDR2 is YYDKDF (reference sequence). Trimming took 0 bases from V and 2 from J; bases not matched to a gene: 4. This CDR3 spans 16 amino acids. The CDR3 region is CATSRDRGGLTDTQYF. CDR3 in DNA: TGTGCCACCAGCAGAGATCGCGGGGGGCTCACAGATACGCAGTATTTT.

The chain employs TRBV7-9 and TRBJ1-1, with 8 bases matching TRBD1. The V gene's germline CDR1 is SEHNR and CDR2 FQNEAQ (reference sequence). The CDR3 extends over 14 amino acids. With 3 bases clipped from V and 1 base from J, the junction kept 1 base outside the gene matches. The CDR3 loop is CASSFGQGNTEAFF. The CDR3 DNA reads as TGTGCCAGCAGCTTTGGACAGGGGAACACTGAAGCTTTCTTT.

The chain uses TRBV5-6 and TRBJ2-7, with D possibly being TRBD2 (5 bases). Trimming pared 4 bases from V and 0 bases from J, leaving 11 bases between. CDR3 length: 14 amino acids. Germline CDR1 and CDR2: SGHDT and YYEEEE. The CDR3 sequence: CASSPGLLSYEQYF. DNA of the CDR3: TGTGCCAGCAGCCCCGGACTCCTCTCCTACGAGCAGTACTTC.

V is TRBV11-2 and J is TRBJ2-2; D may be TRBD1 or TRBD2 (5 bases each). The ends were cut back, 3 bases at V and 4 bases at J, with 9 bases in the middle. Looked up from germline, CDR1 is SGHAT and CDR2 is FQNNGV. There are 14 residues in the CDR3. CDR3 sequence (DNA): TGTGCCAGCAGCTTCGGGGCGGTCACCGGGGAGCTGTTTTTT. This gives the protein CASSFGAVTGELFF. The full variable domain, rest sourced from reference TRBV11-2 and TRBJ2-2, is EAGVAQSPRYKIIEKRQSVAFWCNPISGHATLYWYQQILGQGPKLLIQFQNNGVVDDSQLPKDRFSAERLKGVDSTLKIQPAKLEDSAVYLCASSFGAVTGELFFGEGSRLTVL.

This clonotype was counted only a few times. The chain links TRBV4-3 to TRBJ1-2, with D perhaps matching TRBD1 (5 bases). CDR3 length equals 14 residues. Germline V gives CDR1 LGHNA, CDR2 YSLEER. The V end lost 0 bases, the J end lost 3 bases, and 8 bases lay between the germline ends. The CDR3 region is CASSQDRGHYGYTF. CDR3 sequence (DNA): TGCGCCAGCAGCCAAGATAGGGGCCACTATGGCTACACCTTC.

V and J are TRBV5-1 and TRBJ1-2, with D perhaps TRBD1 (5 bases). Germline assignment: CDR1 SGHRS and CDR2 YFSETQ. This CDR3 region has 15 residues. The ends were cut back, 0 bases at V and 8 bases at J, with 17 bases in the middle. The CDR3 here is CASSLVAKGLSGYTF. As DNA, the CDR3 is TGCGCCAGCAGCTTGGTGGCCAAGGGGTTGTCGGGCTACACCTTC.

The genes are TRBV7-9 and TRBJ2-7; D not certain. The CDR3 contains 11 residues. V gave up 5 bases and J gave up 6 bases, with 8 bases separating them. In germline, CDR1 is SEHNR, CDR2 FQNEAQ (reference sequence). The CDR3 nucleotides read TGTGCCAGCAGCCCTCCGGGCGAGCAGTACGTC. Encoded protein: CASSPPGEQYV.

V and J are TRBV11-2 and TRBJ2-1; 10 bases are shared with TRBD2. CDR3 length equals 16 residues. J gave up 8 bases and V 2 bases, and 9 bases lay outside the gene matches. Germline loops: CDR1 SGHAT, CDR2 FQNNGV. CDR3 DNA: TGTGCCAGCAGCTTAATGAGCGGGGGGGCCGTCGATGAGCAGTTCTTC. Amino acids: CASSLMSGGAVDEQFF.

The chain links TRBV4-3 to TRBJ1-2; 7 bases align to TRBD1. V shed 1 base, J shed 7 bases, and the junction held 6 bases outside the gene matches. Per germline, CDR1 LGHNA and CDR2 YSLEER. The CDR3 sequence is 14 residues long. The CDR3 loop is CASSQGLGGVGYTF. CDR3 DNA: TGCGCCAGCAGCCAAGGCCTAGGGGGCGTTGGCTACACCTTC.